This TCR beta chain originates from a study of tumor-infiltrating lymphocytes in primary liver carcinoma. Looking at the study overall: Tumors measured about 4.2 to 11 cm and were stage T1-T3 N0M0.

Whole-study findings and limits: Tumors and blood were compared for top-250-clone fraction, and tumors had the significantly higher value (p = 0.039). Tumor region pairs showed greater overlap than either tumor-adjacent or tumor-blood pairs did.

Turning to this clonotype: Its antigen is currently unknown. A much larger clone is a single base away; this may be a read error.

From 450 to 550 ng total RNA, TCR beta cDNA was generated with a primer in the constant region. TCR beta libraries came from three nested multiplex PCR rounds using slightly modified ARM-PCR. Rounds one and two of PCR, each of 10 to 11 cycles, were primed with TRBV1-TRBV30 forward primers and a C-beta reverse primer. MiXCR, run by TCRdb on the multiplex PCR reads, gives a single entry per CDR3 protein. There are fewer than 400,000 distinct CDR3 sequences in the sample; 65% occur only once, and roughly 8.9% lies in the top ten. After removal of 4 bases from V and 6 bases from J, the junction contained 12 bases not matched to a gene. This CDR3 has 16 amino acids. It was unsorted whole blood that yielded blood RNA, and germline DNA was also extracted. Before surgery, approximately 4 milliliters of EDTA blood were taken.

The TCR comes from a man between 35 and 55 years old with primary liver carcinoma and hepatitis B virus infection. Sequencing was done on a sample of peripheral blood. V is TRBV12-3 or TRBV12-4 and J is TRBJ2-3; TRBD2 matches 8 bases. The DNA of the CDR3 is TGTGCCAGCAGTTACTCTGAGGGCGGGAGGTCGGATACGCAGTATTTT. Protein product: CASSYSEGGRSDTQYF.